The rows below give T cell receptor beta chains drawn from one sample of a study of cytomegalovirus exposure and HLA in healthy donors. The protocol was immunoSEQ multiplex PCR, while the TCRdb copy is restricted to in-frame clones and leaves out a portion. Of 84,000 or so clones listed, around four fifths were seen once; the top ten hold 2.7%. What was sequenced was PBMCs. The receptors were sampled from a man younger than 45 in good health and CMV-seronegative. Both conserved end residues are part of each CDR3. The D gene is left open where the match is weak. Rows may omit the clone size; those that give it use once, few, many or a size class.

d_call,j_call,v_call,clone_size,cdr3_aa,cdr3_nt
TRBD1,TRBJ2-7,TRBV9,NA,CASSEGQAYEQYF,TGTGCCAGCAGCGAGGGACAGGCCTACGAGCAGTACTTC
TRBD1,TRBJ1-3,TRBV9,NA,CASSVDPRTGAGGNTIYF,TGTGCCAGCAGCGTAGATCCCAGGACAGGAGCGGGTGGAAACACCATATATTTT
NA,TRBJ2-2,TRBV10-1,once,CASSEYRGRVTGELFF,TGCGCCAGCAGTGAGTATAGAGGCAGAGTCACCGGGGAGCTGTTTTTT
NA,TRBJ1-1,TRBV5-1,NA,CASSFVGAAEAFF,TGCGCCAGCAGCTTTGTGGGGGCTGCTGAAGCTTTCTTT
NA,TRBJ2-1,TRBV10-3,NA,CAISGTGDEQFF,TGTGCCATCAGTGGCACCGGGGATGAGCAGTTCTTC
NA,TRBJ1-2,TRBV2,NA,CASSETYGYTF,TGTGCCAGCAGTGAGACTTATGGCTACACCTTC
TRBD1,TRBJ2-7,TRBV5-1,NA,CASSQDRATRYEQYF,TGCGCCAGCAGCCAGGACAGGGCTACTAGGTACGAGCAGTACTTC
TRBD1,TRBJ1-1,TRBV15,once,CATSRALQGDTEAFF,TGTGCCACCAGCAGAGCGTTACAGGGGGACACTGAAGCTTTCTTT
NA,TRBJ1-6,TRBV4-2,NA,CASSQGAFNSPLHF,TGTGCCAGCAGCCAAGGGGCTTTTAATTCACCCCTCCACTTT
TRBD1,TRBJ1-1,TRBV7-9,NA,CASSLETGANTEAFF,TGTGCCAGCAGCTTAGAGACAGGGGCGAACACTGAAGCTTTCTTT
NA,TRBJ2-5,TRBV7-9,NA,CASSRTSGQETQYF,TGTGCCAGCAGCCGGACATCCGGACAAGAGACCCAGTACTTC
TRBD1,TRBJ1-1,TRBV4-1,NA,CASSQEWTGEGNAEAFF,TGCGCCAGCAGCCAAGAATGGACAGGGGAGGGTAATGCTGAAGCTTTCTTT
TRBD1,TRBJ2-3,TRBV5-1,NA,CASSQDRGRKDTQYF,TGCGCCAGCAGCCAAGACAGGGGGCGGAAAGATACGCAGTATTTT
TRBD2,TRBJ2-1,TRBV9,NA,CASSVSGSGVSYNEQFF,TGTGCCAGCAGCGTATCAGGTAGCGGGGTCTCCTACAATGAGCAGTTCTTC
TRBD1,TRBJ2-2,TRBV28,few,CASRKTGVAGELFF,TGTGCCAGCAGGAAAACAGGGGTCGCCGGGGAGCTGTTTTTT
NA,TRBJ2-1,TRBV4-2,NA,CASSQDLAYEQFF,TGTGCCAGCAGCCAAGATCTAGCGTATGAGCAGTTCTTC
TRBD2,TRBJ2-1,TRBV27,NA,CAIAGDPYNEQFF,TGTGCCATTGCGGGGGATCCCTACAACGAGCAGTTCTTC
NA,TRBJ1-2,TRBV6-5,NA,CASSYSRVYGYTF,TGTGCCAGCAGTTACTCACGGGTCTATGGCTACACCTTC
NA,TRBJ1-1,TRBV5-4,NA,CASSFDNMGREAFF,TGTGCCAGCAGCTTTGATAATATGGGGAGGGAAGCTTTCTTT
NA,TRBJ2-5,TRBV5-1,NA,CASSLRVRETQYF,TGCGCCAGCAGCTTGCGGGTTCGAGAGACCCAGTACTTC
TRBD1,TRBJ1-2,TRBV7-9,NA,CASTQSRDRGRVYYGYTF,TGTGCCAGCACCCAAAGTCGGGACAGGGGGCGCGTGTACTATGGCTACACCTTC
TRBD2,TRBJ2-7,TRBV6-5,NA,CASSRLRTSGYEQYF,TGTGCCAGCAGTCGGCTGAGGACTAGTGGTTACGAGCAGTACTTC
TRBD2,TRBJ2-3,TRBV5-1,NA,CASSLLALTTSGSTDTQYF,TGCGCCAGCAGCTTGCTTGCCCTAACTACTAGCGGAAGCACAGATACGCAGTATTTT
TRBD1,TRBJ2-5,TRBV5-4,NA,CASSSTNQGEETQYF,TGTGCCAGCAGCTCTACTAATCAGGGGGAAGAGACCCAGTACTTC
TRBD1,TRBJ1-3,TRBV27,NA,CASSLTGSLGNTIYF,TGTGCCAGCAGTTTGACAGGGTCGCTCGGGAACACCATATATTTT
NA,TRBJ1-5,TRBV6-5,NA,CASSIRTEQPQHF,TGTGCCAGCAGTATAAGGACAGAACAGCCCCAGCATTTT
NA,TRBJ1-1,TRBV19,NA,CASSIDGGMNTEAFF,TGTGCCAGTAGTATAGACGGGGGAATGAACACTGAAGCTTTCTTT
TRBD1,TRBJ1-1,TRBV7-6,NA,CASSPTGGVNTEAFF,TGTGCCAGCAGCCCCACAGGGGGAGTGAACACTGAAGCTTTCTTT
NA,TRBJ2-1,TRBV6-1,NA,CASSEYSHNEQFF,TGTGCCAGCAGTGAGTATAGCCACAATGAGCAGTTCTTC
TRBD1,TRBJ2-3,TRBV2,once,CASSYEQGDSTQYF,TGTGCCAGCAGTTATGAGCAGGGGGATAGTACGCAGTATTTT
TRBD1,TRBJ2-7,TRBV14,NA,CASSPSTGGHEQYF,TGTGCCAGCAGCCCTTCGACAGGGGGTCACGAGCAGTACTTC
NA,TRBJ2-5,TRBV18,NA,CASVTGLQETQYF,TGTGCCAGCGTCACGGGACTCCAAGAGACCCAGTACTTC
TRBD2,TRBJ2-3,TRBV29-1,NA,CSVERRGGTDTQYF,TGCAGCGTTGAGAGGCGGGGGGGCACAGATACGCAGTATTTT
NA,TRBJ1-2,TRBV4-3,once,CASSHGIALEGYTF,TGCGCCAGTAGCCATGGAATCGCCCTGGAGGGCTACACCTTC
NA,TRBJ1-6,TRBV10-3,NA,CAISVREDNNSPLHF,TGTGCCATCAGCGTCCGGGAAGACAATAATTCACCCCTCCACTTT
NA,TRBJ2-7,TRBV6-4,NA,CASSPGLGPYEQYF,TGTGCCAGCAGTCCGGGACTGGGGCCCTACGAGCAGTACTTC
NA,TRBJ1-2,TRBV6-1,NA,CASSAGQLYGYTF,TGTGCCAGCAGTGCTGGACAGCTCTATGGCTACACCTTC
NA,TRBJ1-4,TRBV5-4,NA,CASSLRDPEMGEKLFF,TGTGCCAGCAGCTTGCGGGATCCAGAGATGGGTGAAAAACTGTTTTTT
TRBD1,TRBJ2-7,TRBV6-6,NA,CASSIPGTGGLQYF,TGTGCCAGCAGCATACCCGGGACAGGGGGTTTGCAGTACTTC
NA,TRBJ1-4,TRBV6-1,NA,CASSDSGVGEKLFF,TGTGCCAGCAGTGACTCGGGAGTAGGCGAAAAACTGTTTTTT
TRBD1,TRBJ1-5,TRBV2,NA,CTSSGQGAIQPQHF,TGTACCAGCAGTGGACAGGGGGCCATCCAGCCCCAGCATTTT